These 21 T cell receptor beta chains share one sample of origin, sequenced in a study of T cell changes during pregnancy in multiple sclerosis. Sequencing was performed with immunoSEQ multiplex PCR; in TCRdb, only in-frame clones are kept and a portion is missing. The repertoire holds 100,000 or so clones, with over 80% as singletons. Sequencing was performed on peripheral blood, taken after pregnancy. These TCRs come from a female donor with multiple sclerosis, enrolled in a pregnancy study.

This clone was counted a few times. This sequence joins TRBV27 and TRBJ1-6, with 11 bases matching TRBD1. This CDR3 has 16 residues. Trimming cost V 1 base and J 9 bases; bases outside gene matches: 5. The germline V gene has CDR1 MNHEY and CDR2 SMNVEV (reference sequence). The CDR3 is CASSLFRGQGASPLHF. In nucleotides, the CDR3 is TGTGCCAGCAGTTTATTCAGAGGACAGGGGGCTTCACCCCTCCACTTT.

This chain connects TRBV7-2 to TRBJ2-7, with D tentatively TRBD2 (6 bases). Deletions cut 1 base from V and 0 bases from J, with 7 bases between. Germline V gives CDR1 SGHTA, CDR2 FQGNSA. The CDR3 length is 14 residues. CDR3 protein: CASSLGGVSYEQYF. Written as DNA, the CDR3 is TGTGCCAGCAGCTTAGGGGGGGTCTCCTACGAGCAGTACTTC.

This clone was seen only once. This chain links TRBV28 with TRBJ2-5, with 9 nucleotides matching TRBD1. CDR3 length: 14 amino acids. V trimming: 4 bases; J trimming: 5 bases; junction bases outside the gene matches: 5. The germline V gene encodes CDR1 MDHEN and CDR2 SYDVKM. The CDR3 bases are TGTGCCAGCAGTTCCGACAGGGGGGGTGAGACCCAGTACTTC. This sequence encodes CASSSDRGGETQYF.

Note on this clone: The sample has other DNA sequences that encode this CDR3 too. The rearrangement joins TRBV18 to TRBJ2-1; 16 bases map to TRBD2. This CDR3 contains 16 residues. Germline CDR1 KGHSH, CDR2 LQKENI. Trimming at V came to 0 bases and at J to 7 bases, leaving 0 bases not matched to a gene. The CDR3 is CASSPPGLAGGNEQFF. CDR3 DNA: TGTGCCAGCTCACCACCGGGACTAGCGGGGGGGAATGAGCAGTTCTTC.

This chain connects TRBV28 to TRBJ2-3; 8 nucleotides align to TRBD2. V gave up 11 bases and J gave up 6 bases; unmatched junction bases: 7. This CDR3 has 12 residues. Germline V gives CDR1 MDHEN, CDR2 SYDVKM. Here the CDR3 DNA reads TGTGCCGTTCGGGAGGGCCCCGATACGCAGTATTTT. Protein sequence: CAVREGPDTQYF.

The chain joins TRBV29-1 to TRBJ1-5; TRBD1 is a possible D gene (6 bases). V gave up 2 bases and J gave up 4 bases, with 9 bases separating them. The CDR3 loop spans 13 amino acids. CDR1 and CDR2 (germline): SQVTM, ANQGSEA. The CDR3 reads CSVEKGENQPQHF. Here the CDR3 DNA reads TGCAGCGTTGAAAAGGGGGAAAATCAGCCCCAGCATTTT.

The rearrangement links TRBV9 to TRBJ2-7; D is perhaps TRBD2 (5 bases). This CDR3 has 14 residues. V lost 0 bases to trimming and J lost 5 bases, with 12 bases between them. Germline loops: CDR1 SGDLS, CDR2 YYNGEE. The DNA of the CDR3 is TGTGCCAGCAGCGTAGCTATGAGAGGGAACGAGCAGTACTTC. Protein: CASSVAMRGNEQYF.

The chain combines TRBV7-2 with TRBJ2-1; tentatively, D is TRBD1 (6 bases). V lost 6 bases to trimming and J lost 0 bases, with 9 bases between them. In germline, CDR1 is SGHTA, CDR2 FQGNSA. The CDR3 loop spans 14 amino acids. This CDR3 reads CASRTGSSYNEQFF. The CDR3 nucleotides are TGTGCCAGCAGGACAGGTAGCTCCTACAATGAGCAGTTCTTC.

V gene TRBV14 combines with J gene TRBJ2-2; perhaps TRBD2 as D (6 bases). Trimming stripped 4 bases from V and 1 base from J, with 13 bases between. CDR1 is SGHDN, CDR2 FVKESK, per germline. The CDR3 is 16 residues long. The CDR3 region is CASSLIVAVNTGELFF. DNA of the CDR3: TGTGCCAGCAGCCTAATAGTAGCGGTGAACACCGGGGAGCTGTTTTTT.

This chain connects TRBV5-6 to TRBJ2-2; 8 nucleotides align to TRBD1. Trimming took 2 bases from V and 7 from J; bases not matched to a gene: 7. The CDR3 is 15 residues long. CDR1 SGHDT and CDR2 YYEEEE come from the germline V gene. CDR3 sequence reads: CASSFWTGWVGELFF. CDR3 sequence (DNA): TGTGCCAGCAGCTTTTGGACAGGGTGGGTCGGGGAGCTGTTTTTT.

This chain uses TRBV4-3 with TRBJ1-1; weak D call: TRBD1 (5 bases). The CDR3 extends over 15 amino acids. Deletions cut 4 bases from V and 0 bases from J, with 12 bases between. CDR1 LGHNA and CDR2 YSLEER come from the germline V gene. CDR3 sequence (DNA): TGCGCCAGCAGCCCGGGGGTGGGTATGAACACTGAAGCTTTCTTT. It is translated as CASSPGVGMNTEAFF.

This sequence joins TRBV19 and TRBJ1-2; tentatively, D is TRBD1 (5 bases). The germline CDR1 and CDR2 sequences are LNHDA and SQIVND (reference sequence). The CDR3 extends over 13 amino acids. Trimming left V 9 bases short and J 2 bases short, with 13 bases between. CDR3 DNA: TGTGCCAGCGGGGGAGACGGAAACTATGGCTACACCTTC. Protein product: CASGGDGNYGYTF.

J is TRBJ1-2 and V is TRBV6-5, with TRBD1 identical over 7 bases. Per germline, CDR1 MNHEY and CDR2 SVGAGI. The CDR3 is 13 amino acids. The V segment lost 5 bases and the J segment 6 bases; nucleotides outside the gene matches: 6. CDR3 nucleotides: TGTGCCAGCAGTACCCGGACAGGAAATGGCTACACCTTC. Its translation is CASSTRTGNGYTF.

The chain joins TRBV5-1 to TRBJ1-2; 11 bases agree with TRBD1. V shed 5 bases and J 8 bases; nucleotides not matched to a gene: 8. Germline V gene lookup returns CDR1 SGHRS and CDR2 YFSETQ. The length of the CDR3 is 14 residues. CDR3 nucleotide sequence: TGCGCCAGCAGACGGACAGGGGGCGAATCAGGCTACACCTTC. It yields the protein CASRRTGGESGYTF.

This chain joins TRBV5-4 and TRBJ1-1; weak D call: TRBD1 (5 bases). Germline V CDR1 and CDR2: SGHNT, YYREEE (reference sequence). The CDR3 extends over 14 amino acids. V dropped 1 base and J dropped 2 bases, with 9 bases sitting between them. This CDR3 is CASSLSTDNTEAFF. Here the CDR3 DNA reads TGTGCCAGCAGCTTGTCGACAGATAACACTGAAGCTTTCTTT.

J is TRBJ1-4 and V is TRBV18; D gene ambiguous. Germline-derived CDR1 and CDR2 are KGHSH and LQKENI. Trimming removed 3 bases at V and 10 bases at J, with 18 bases between. The CDR3 is 15 residues long. CDR3 residues: CASSPLPNDFRKLFF. DNA of the CDR3: TGTGCCAGCTCACCGCTGCCGAATGACTTTCGAAAACTGTTTTTT.

The chain employs TRBV4-1 and TRBJ1-2; 7 bases align to TRBD1. Germline-derived CDR1 and CDR2 are MGHRA and YSYEKL. This CDR3 has 15 amino acids. The J segment lost 0 bases and the V segment lost 3 bases, leaving 4 bases of the junction unmatched. For the CDR3, the DNA is TGCGCCAGCAGCCAGGTGACAGGGCCTAACTATGGCTACACCTTC. Translating gives CASSQVTGPNYGYTF.

As DNA, the CDR3 is TGTGCCAGCAGTCCACTCGAGCGGGAGGCGTCCGGGGAGCTGTTTTTT. Translation gives CASSPLEREASGELFF. The chain joins TRBV25-1 to TRBJ2-2, with 9 bases matching TRBD2. V shed 5 bases, J shed 6 bases, and the junction held 10 bases outside the gene matches. Germline V lookup: CDR1 MGHDK, CDR2 SYGVNS. The length of the CDR3 is 16 residues. The variable domain in full, completed from reference TRBV25-1 and TRBJ2-2, reads EADIYQTPRYLVIGTGKKITLECSQTMGHDKMYWYQQDPGMELHLIHYSYGVNSTEKGDLSSESTVSRIRTEHFPLTLESARPSHTSQYLCASSPLEREASGELFFGEGSRLTVL.

This chain uses TRBV5-1 with TRBJ2-6; 8 bases line up with TRBD2. Germline assignment: CDR1 SGHRS and CDR2 YFSETQ. The V and J ends lost 2 bases and 1 base, in that order; junction bases with no gene match: 5. The CDR3 covers 17 residues. CDR3 nucleotide sequence: TGCGCCAGCAGCTTCGCCGGGGGGGAGTCTGGGGCCAACGTCCTGACTTTC. Protein sequence: CASSFAGGESGANVLTF.

The V gene is TRBV29-1, the J gene TRBJ1-2, with D possibly matching TRBD1 (6 bases). V lost 7 bases and J 1 base, leaving 10 bases between the germline ends. Germline assignment: CDR1 SQVTM and CDR2 ANQGSEA. CDR3 length: 12 residues. DNA of the CDR3: TGCAGCGGAATGGACAGTAACTATGGCTACACCTTC. Translated: CSGMDSNYGYTF.

The chain has TRBV28 and TRBJ2-5; possible D gene TRBD2, 6 bases. From germline, CDR1 is MDHEN and CDR2 SYDVKM. V lost 2 bases and J lost 2, with 12 bases in between. The CDR3 totals 15 residues. The CDR3 sequence: CASSLSLAQQETQYF. The DNA for the CDR3 is TGTGCCAGCAGTTTAAGCCTAGCGCAACAAGAGACCCAGTACTTC. Supplemented by reference TRBV28 and TRBJ2-5, the full variable domain reads DVKVTQSSRYLVKRTGEKVFLECVQDMDHENMFWYRQDPGLGLRLIYFSYDVKMKEKGDIPEGYSVSREKKERFSLILESASTNQTSMYLCASSLSLAQQETQYFGPGTRLLVL.